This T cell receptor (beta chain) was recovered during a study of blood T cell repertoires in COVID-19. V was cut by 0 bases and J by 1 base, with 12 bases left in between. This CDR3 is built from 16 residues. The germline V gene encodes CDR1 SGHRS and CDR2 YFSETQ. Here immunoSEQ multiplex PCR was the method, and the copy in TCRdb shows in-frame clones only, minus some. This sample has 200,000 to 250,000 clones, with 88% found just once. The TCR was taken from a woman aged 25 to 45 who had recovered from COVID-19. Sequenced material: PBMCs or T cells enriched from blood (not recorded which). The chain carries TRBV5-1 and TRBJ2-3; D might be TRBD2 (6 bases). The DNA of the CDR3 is TGCGCCAGCAGCTTGGAGACCGGGACTGGCACAGATACGCAGTATTTT. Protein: CASSLETGTGTDTQYF.